Given below is one TCR beta chain in context. Sample time point: patch test 2, 6 weeks after DPC sensitization. The treatment was: therapeutic diphenylcyclopropenone sensitization with weekly scalp DPC. Blood collection happened ahead of applying each patch test. Every donor had alopecia and was 18 to 70 years old; all were suitable for DPC. The data are from a study of human T cells and chemical hapten exposure. About the research overall: The sensitizing agent was 2% DPC, placed on about 2 cm by about 2 cm of upper inner arm skin.

TCRdb independently ran MiXCR on the RACE reads; one entry per CDR3 protein. The sample shows approximately 120,000 distinct CDR3 sequences, 9% to 9.5% of them seen only once. Looked up from germline, CDR1 is SGHRS and CDR2 is YFSETQ. V was pared by 2 bases and J by 3 bases, with 11 bases between. CDR3 length: 14 amino acids. The receptor was isolated from a woman in her thirties or forties with alopecia areata. Some clones in this sample may be carry-over from other donors' samples. This sequence joins TRBV5-1 and TRBJ1-1; D gene ambiguous. The starting material was whole blood, obtained in connection with sensitization to the hapten diphenylcyclopropenone (DPC). The CDR3 DNA follows: TGCGCCAGCAGCTTCATAAGGTCGGACACTGAAGCTTTCTTT. This gives the protein CASSFIRSDTEAFF.